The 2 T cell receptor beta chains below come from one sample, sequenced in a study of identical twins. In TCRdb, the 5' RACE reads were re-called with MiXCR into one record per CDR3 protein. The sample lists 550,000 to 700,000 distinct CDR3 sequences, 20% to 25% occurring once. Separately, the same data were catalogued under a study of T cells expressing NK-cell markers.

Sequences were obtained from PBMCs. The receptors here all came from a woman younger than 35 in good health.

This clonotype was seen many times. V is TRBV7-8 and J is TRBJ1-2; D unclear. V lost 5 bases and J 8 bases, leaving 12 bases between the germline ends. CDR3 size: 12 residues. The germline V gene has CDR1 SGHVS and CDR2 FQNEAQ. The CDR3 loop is CASSPGPIGYTF. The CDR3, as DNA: TGTGCCAGCAGCCCGGGTCCCATCGGCTACACCTTC.

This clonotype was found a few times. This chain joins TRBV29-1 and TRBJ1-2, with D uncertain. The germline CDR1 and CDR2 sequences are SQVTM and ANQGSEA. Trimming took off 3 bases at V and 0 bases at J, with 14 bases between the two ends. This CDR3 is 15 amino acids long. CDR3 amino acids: CSVDESRRSNYGYTF. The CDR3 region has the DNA TGCAGCGTTGACGAGTCGCGAAGATCTAACTATGGCTACACCTTC.